The 7 T cell receptor beta chains listed next were all sequenced from one sample in a study of T-cell reconstitution after alpha-beta-depleted transplantation in children. Preparation of the TCRbeta library involved a method that used unique molecular identifiers. From the PCR reads, TCRdb called clonotypes with MiXCR, one entry per CDR3 protein. Among about 260,000 distinct CDR3 sequences, approximately 10% were seen once, and the ten largest hold 20% to 30%. The specimen comprised peripheral blood, sampled 180 days after TCRalphabeta/CD19-depleted stem cell transplant. These receptors were collected from a male patient between 2 and 10 years old who had a stem cell transplant for chronic granulomatous disease, so the T cells may come from the graft donor.

This clonotype appeared many times. The chain is built from TRBV6-2 or TRBV6-3 and TRBJ2-3; 7 positions match TRBD1. Germline CDR1 reads MNHEY; CDR2 reads SVGEGT. The CDR3 totals 15 residues. The ends lost 5 bases at V and 3 bases at J; junction bases unmatched: 8. The CDR3 spells CASSRQGRRTDTQYF. As DNA, the CDR3 is TGTGCCAGCAGTCGACAGGGTCGTCGGACAGATACGCAGTATTTT.

This clonotype showed up many times. This sequence joins TRBV21-1 and TRBJ2-7; the table's D call of TRBD1 was not tested on the DNA. TRBV21-1 is assigned pseudogene status. The CDR3 loop spans 15 amino acids. The CDR3 loop reads CASKDQGTDVYEQYF. As DNA, the CDR3 is TGTGCCAGCAAGGACCAGGGGACAGATGTCTACGAGCAGTACTTC.

This clonotype was seen many times. The genes are TRBV29-1 and TRBJ2-1; 8 bases map to TRBD2. With V trimmed by 7 bases and J by 8 bases, 16 bases remained unmatched. The CDR3 runs 15 residues. Germline-derived CDR1 and CDR2 are SQVTM and ANQGSEA. This chain's CDR3 is CSAGNQREIPDEQFF. As DNA, the CDR3 is TGCAGCGCCGGGAACCAGCGGGAGATTCCCGATGAGCAGTTCTTC.

This clonotype was observed many times. The rearrangement uses TRBV27 and TRBJ2-6; D unresolved. Germline CDR1 MNHEY, CDR2 SMNVEV (reference sequence). V was trimmed by 1 base and J by 0 bases, leaving 4 bases between them. The length of the CDR3 is 15 residues. The CDR3 protein is CASSLYYSGANVLTF. CDR3 DNA: TGTGCCAGCAGTTTATACTACTCTGGGGCCAACGTCCTGACTTTC. Variable domain in full (rest from reference TRBV27 and TRBJ2-6): EAQVTQNPRYLITVTGKKLTVTCSQNMNHEYMSWYRQDPGLGLRQIYYSMNVEVTDKGDVPEGYKVSRKEKRNFPLILESPSPNQTSLYFCASSLYYSGANVLTFGAGSRLTVL.

The sample holds a few counts of this clonotype. The rearrangement uses TRBV27 and TRBJ1-6; tentatively, D is TRBD1 (5 bases). CDR3 length: 16 amino acids. Looked up from germline, CDR1 is MNHEY and CDR2 is SMNVEV (reference sequence). V was pared by 5 bases and J by 2 bases, with 13 bases between. The CDR3, as DNA: TGTGCCAGCAGTCAGGGACGGAGGACCTATAATTCACCCCTCCACTTT. This encodes CASSQGRRTYNSPLHF.

There are many counts of this clonotype. The chain couples TRBV28 to TRBJ1-2; 12 nucleotides line up with TRBD1. The CDR3 is 16 amino acids. J was trimmed by 3 bases and V by 6 bases; bases with no gene match: 8. CDR1 and CDR2 from the germline V gene are MDHEN and SYDVKM. This chain's CDR3 is CASSLGTGGGYYGYTF. The CDR3 bases are TGTGCCAGCAGCCTAGGGACAGGGGGCGGCTACTATGGCTACACCTTC.

Note on this clonotype: A much larger clone differs from this one at a single base, so this may be a read error. This chain uses TRBV20-1 with TRBJ2-1; D might be TRBD2 (5 bases). Germline CDR1 is DFQATT and CDR2 is SNEGSKA (reference sequence). This CDR3 has 12 residues. Trimming took off 7 bases at V and 4 bases at J, with 11 bases between the two ends. This chain's CDR3 is CSGPGYYNEQFF. CDR3 DNA: TGCAGTGGCCCGGGATATTACAATGAGCAGTTCTTC.